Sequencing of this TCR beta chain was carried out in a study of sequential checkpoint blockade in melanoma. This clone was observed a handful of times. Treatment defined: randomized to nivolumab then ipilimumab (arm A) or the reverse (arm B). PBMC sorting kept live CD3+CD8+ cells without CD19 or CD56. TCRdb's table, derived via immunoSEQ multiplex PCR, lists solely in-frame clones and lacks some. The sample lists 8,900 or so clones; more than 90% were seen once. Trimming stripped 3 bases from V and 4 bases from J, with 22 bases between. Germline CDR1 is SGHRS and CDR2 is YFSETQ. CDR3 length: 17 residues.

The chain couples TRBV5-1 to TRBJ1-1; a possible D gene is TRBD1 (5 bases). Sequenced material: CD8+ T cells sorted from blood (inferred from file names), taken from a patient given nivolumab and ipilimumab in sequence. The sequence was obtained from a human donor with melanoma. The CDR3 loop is CASSSPLSGGSRTEAFF. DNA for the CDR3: TGCGCCAGCAGCTCCCCGTTGTCCGGGGGGTCGCGCACTGAAGCTTTCTTT.